This entry lists 24 T cell receptor beta chains sequenced from one sample in a study of blood T cell repertoires in COVID-19. This table comes from immunoSEQ multiplex PCR, and its TCRdb copy is limited to in-frame clones, with some not included. The sample lists about 100,000 clones; around four fifths were seen once. The sequencing input was peripheral blood. Receptors originate from a man aged 65 to 79 with active or convalescent COVID-19.

This chain joins TRBV5-5 and TRBJ2-1, with a possible D match to TRBD2 (6 bases). CDR1 and CDR2 from the germline V gene are SGHKS and YYEKEE (reference sequence). Trimming left V 1 base short and J 0 bases short, with 11 bases between. This CDR3 spans 16 amino acids. The CDR3 DNA follows: TGTGCCAGCAGCTTGCAGCGGGTAAGCTCCTACAATGAGCAGTTCTTC. It translates to CASSLQRVSSYNEQFF.

The genes are TRBV19 and TRBJ2-5, with 9 bases fitting TRBD1. The CDR3 is 14 residues long. J was trimmed by 5 bases and V by 6 bases; bases with no gene match: 7. Germline-derived CDR1 and CDR2 are LNHDA and SQIVND (reference sequence). The CDR3 loop reads CASSGQGKWETQYF. CDR3 sequence (DNA): TGTGCCAGTAGCGGACAGGGGAAATGGGAGACCCAGTACTTC. The full variable domain, rest sourced from reference TRBV19 and TRBJ2-5, is DGGITQSPKYLFRKEGQNVTLSCEQNLNHDAMYWYRQDPGQGLRLIYYSQIVNDFQKGDIAEGYSVSREKKESFPLTVTSAQKNPTAFYLCASSGQGKWETQYFGPGTRLLVL.

The chain has TRBV28 and TRBJ2-2; 8 nucleotides agree with TRBD1. Per germline, CDR1 MDHEN and CDR2 SYDVKM. This CDR3 comprises 15 residues. V dropped 3 bases and J dropped 4; count of bases not matched to a gene: 4. The CDR3 loop is CASSLDRVGTGELFF. The CDR3, as DNA: TGTGCCAGCAGTTTGGACAGGGTGGGCACCGGGGAGCTGTTTTTT.

V usage is TRBV2 and J usage is TRBJ2-7; D is perhaps TRBD2 (6 bases). Per the germline V gene, CDR1 is SNHLY and CDR2 is FYNNEI. CDR3 length equals 15 residues. Trimming cost V 4 bases and J 4 bases, with 17 bases left between them. CDR3 sequence reads: CASSVAGWGFYEQYF. DNA of the CDR3: TGTGCCAGCAGTGTTGCGGGATGGGGGTTTTACGAGCAGTACTTC. Combining the CDR3 with reference TRBV2 and TRBJ2-7 gives the whole variable domain EPEVTQTPSHQVTQMGQEVILRCVPISNHLYFYWYRQILGQKVEFLVSFYNNEISEKSEIFDDQFSVERPDGSNFTLKIRSTKLEDSAMYFCASSVAGWGFYEQYFGPGTRLTVT.

The chain is built from TRBV3-1 (or the pseudogene TRBV3-2) and TRBJ2-2; weak D call: TRBD1 (6 bases). CDR3 length: 17 amino acids. In germline, CDR1 is LGHDT, CDR2 YNNKEL (reference sequence). Trimming left V 0 bases short and J 4 bases short, with 15 bases between. CDR3 nucleotide sequence: TGTGCCAGCAGCCAAGAAGTGTCCGGGACAAGCACCGGGGAGCTGTTTTTT. Translated, it gives CASSQEVSGTSTGELFF.

This chain links TRBV9 with TRBJ1-3, with 8 bases matching TRBD1. The CDR3 consists of 16 residues. Trimming cost V 4 bases and J 0 bases; bases outside gene matches: 6. Germline V gene sequence: CDR1 SGDLS, CDR2 YYNGEE. CDR3 residues: CASSTGQGFSGNTIYF. In DNA, the CDR3 is TGTGCCAGCAGCACCGGACAGGGTTTCTCTGGAAACACCATATATTTT.

The V and J genes are TRBV19 and TRBJ2-5, with 8 bases that match TRBD1. This CDR3 has 17 residues. With V trimmed by 4 bases and J by 0 bases, 10 bases remained unmatched. Germline values: CDR1 LNHDA, CDR2 SQIVND (reference sequence). This CDR3 is CASSKAGQGPYQETQYF. The CDR3 nucleotides read TGTGCCAGTAGTAAGGCCGGACAGGGCCCGTACCAAGAGACCCAGTACTTC. Filled out from reference TRBV19 and TRBJ2-5, the complete variable domain reads DGGITQSPKYLFRKEGQNVTLSCEQNLNHDAMYWYRQDPGQGLRLIYYSQIVNDFQKGDIAEGYSVSREKKESFPLTVTSAQKNPTAFYLCASSKAGQGPYQETQYFGPGTRLLVL.

This chain uses TRBV12-3 or TRBV12-4 with TRBJ2-7, with D maybe TRBD2 (7 bases). V shed 6 bases and J shed 5 bases, with 14 bases lying between them. The CDR3 consists of 13 residues. CDR3 DNA sequence: TGTGCCAGCAGCCCGGGGGGCCGCCACGAGCAGTACTTC. This sequence encodes CASSPGGRHEQYF.

This clone appeared once. J is TRBJ1-3 and V is TRBV28; no definite D call. The germline CDR1 and CDR2 sequences are MDHEN and SYDVKM. V shed 7 bases and J shed 2 bases, with 15 bases lying between them. The CDR3 consists of 15 residues. CDR3 sequence (DNA): TGTGCCAGCACCTTGCCGGGTTTCGCTGGAAACACCATATATTTT. Translating gives CASTLPGFAGNTIYF.

The V call is TRBV20-1, the J call TRBJ1-5; D is possibly TRBD1 (5 bases). Germline-derived CDR1 and CDR2 are DFQATT and SNEGSKA (reference sequence). Trimming shortened V by 6 bases and J by 0 bases, and 21 bases separated the two germline ends. The CDR3 covers 17 residues. This chain's CDR3 is CSASPDTFFYSNQPQHF. CDR3 sequence (DNA): TGCAGTGCCAGTCCGGACACCTTCTTTTATAGCAATCAGCCCCAGCATTTT.

The rearrangement joins TRBV27 to TRBJ1-5; 9 nucleotides line up with TRBD1. The CDR3 is made up of 19 amino acids. V was pared by 6 bases and J by 3 bases, with 18 bases of the junction left unmatched. CDR1 MNHEY and CDR2 SMNVEV come from the germline V gene (reference sequence). The CDR3: CASRVQGSGTGYANQPQHF. In nucleotides, the CDR3 is TGTGCCAGCAGAGTCCAGGGTTCCGGGACAGGGTATGCCAATCAGCCCCAGCATTTT.

J is TRBJ2-7 and V is TRBV5-4; D may be TRBD2 (5 bases). CDR1 is SGHNT and CDR2 is YYREEE in the germline V gene (reference sequence). Trimming pared 7 bases from V and 1 base from J, leaving 21 bases between. The CDR3 is made up of 16 amino acids. CDR3 DNA: TGTGCCAGCCAGCTTGGAGGAGGAAGCAATTCCTACGAGCAGTACTTC. This encodes CASQLGGGSNSYEQYF.

V gene TRBV7-3 combines with J gene TRBJ1-3; tentatively, D is TRBD1 (5 bases). Germline loops: CDR1 SGHTA, CDR2 FQGTGA. V lost 5 bases and J lost 4, with 9 bases in between. The CDR3 contains 13 residues. This CDR3 is CASSEGVGNTIYF. CDR3 in DNA: TGTGCCAGCAGCGAAGGGGTGGGAAACACCATATATTTT.

The chain uses TRBV6-2 or TRBV6-3 and TRBJ1-1, with D possibly being TRBD1 (6 bases). This CDR3 region has 14 residues. V was pared by 1 base and J by 4 bases, with 10 bases between. The germline V gene has CDR1 MNHEY and CDR2 SVGEGT. DNA for the CDR3: TGTGCCAGCAGTTACTTGGGGGCGGGCACTGAAGCTTTCTTT. As protein: CASSYLGAGTEAFF.

The chain combines TRBV19 with TRBJ2-7; 7 bases line up with TRBD1. The germline V gene encodes CDR1 LNHDA and CDR2 SQIVND (reference sequence). The V gene end was trimmed by 3 bases and the J gene end by 3 bases; junction bases not matched to a gene: 8. CDR3 length: 15 residues. CDR3 residues: CASSITGVLSYEQYF. CDR3 in DNA: TGTGCCAGTAGTATTACAGGGGTCCTTAGCTACGAGCAGTACTTC.

A single count supports this clone. The chain recombines TRBV5-1 with TRBJ2-5; possible D gene TRBD2, 6 bases. Trimming shortened V by 4 bases and J by 4 bases, and 14 bases separated the two germline ends. Germline V gene sequence: CDR1 SGHRS, CDR2 YFSETQ. There are 14 residues in the CDR3. This CDR3 is CASSPGLGGETQYF. CDR3 coding DNA: TGCGCCAGCAGCCCCGGACTGGGAGGAGAGACCCAGTACTTC.

The V and J genes are TRBV28 and TRBJ1-3; D not certain. V was shortened by 6 bases and J by 7 bases, with 16 bases between the two germline ends. This CDR3 has 14 amino acids. From germline, CDR1 is MDHEN and CDR2 SYDVKM. DNA of the CDR3: TGTGCCAGCAGGGAGGCCGGGTCGTGGAACACCATATATTTT. This gives the protein CASREAGSWNTIYF.

The CDR3 loop is CAWGGFLAGVPYEQYF. The CDR3 DNA sequence: TGTGCCTGGGGGGGATTCCTAGCGGGAGTCCCCTACGAGCAGTACTTC. The V gene is TRBV30, the J gene TRBJ2-7; 10 bases agree with TRBD2. This CDR3 is 16 amino acids long. Germline V lookup: CDR1 GTSNPN, CDR2 SVGIG (reference sequence). J was trimmed by 2 bases and V by 5 bases; bases with no gene match: 12.

The chain is built from TRBV4-1 and TRBJ2-1; TRBD2 is a possible D gene (8 bases). V lost 3 bases to trimming and J lost 5 bases, with 23 bases between them. The CDR3 covers 18 residues. CDR1 MGHRA and CDR2 YSYEKL come from the germline V gene. CDR3 coding DNA: TGCGCCAGCAGCCAGACCCGAGGGACTAGGGGGCGGAACAATGAGCAGTTCTTC. This gives the protein CASSQTRGTRGRNNEQFF.

Here the CDR3 DNA reads TGTGCCAGCAGCTTCCGGGGGGGGACTGAAGCTTTCTTT. It specifies CASSFRGGTEAFF. The chain carries TRBV5-4 and TRBJ1-1; D might be TRBD1 (5 bases). Looked up from germline, CDR1 is SGHNT and CDR2 is YYREEE (reference sequence). Trimming shortened V by 2 bases and J by 5 bases, and 10 bases separated the two germline ends. The CDR3 loop spans 13 amino acids.

V is TRBV18 and J is TRBJ1-1; 7 nucleotides line up with TRBD1. In germline, CDR1 is KGHSH, CDR2 LQKENI. With 3 bases clipped from V and 7 bases from J, the junction kept 14 bases outside the gene matches. The CDR3 length is 16 residues. CDR3 region: CASSPPTGSAEFEAFF. CDR3 DNA: TGTGCCAGCTCACCGCCGACAGGGTCGGCGGAGTTTGAAGCTTTCTTT.

The V gene is TRBV19, the J gene TRBJ2-7, with a weak D call TRBD1 (6 bases). V dropped 4 bases and J dropped 2 bases, with 18 bases sitting between them. Germline-derived CDR1 and CDR2 are LNHDA and SQIVND (reference sequence). The CDR3 has 16 residues. The CDR3: CASSTRLGADTYEQYF. The CDR3 bases are TGTGCCAGTAGTACCCGACTGGGGGCTGACACCTACGAGCAGTACTTC.

In DNA form, the CDR3 reads TGTGCCAGCAGTGATGTTAAGCCCTTCCTCTCCTACGAGCAGTACTTC. This gives the protein CASSDVKPFLSYEQYF. The V call is TRBV2, the J call TRBJ2-7; D remains ambiguous. The ends were cut back, 3 bases at V and 0 bases at J, with 15 bases in the middle. There are 16 residues in the CDR3. In germline, CDR1 is SNHLY, CDR2 FYNNEI.

The chain combines TRBV6-5 with TRBJ1-5; D gene unclear. This CDR3 region has 15 residues. Trimming left V 5 bases short and J 0 bases short, with 11 bases between. Germline V CDR1 and CDR2: MNHEY, SVGAGI. CDR3 sequence: CASSRRTYSNQPQHF. The CDR3 nucleotides read TGTGCCAGCAGTCGAAGAACTTATAGCAATCAGCCCCAGCATTTT.